The source of this TCR beta chain is a study of blood T cell repertoires in COVID-19. Study overall: PBMCs, B-cell-depleted T cells, or T cells were the source of the cDNA or gDNA that made up the material.

In the source study's methods: Reference gene primer amplification yielded estimated nucleated cell counts. Sequenced by immunoSEQ multiplex PCR; TCRdb stores in-frame clones only, minus some. The V and J calls and clone size are taken from that table; D and trimming were inferred from the DNA. The sample lists approximately 160,000 clones, 85% to 95% occurring once. With 0 bases clipped from V and 7 bases from J, the junction kept 5 bases outside the gene matches. The CDR3 runs 14 residues. The germline CDR1 and CDR2 sequences are GTSNPN and SVGIG (reference sequence). This clone has only a few counts.

The specimen was peripheral blood. This clonotype originated in a man aged 45 to 65 with acute or convalescent COVID-19. The V and J genes are TRBV30 and TRBJ1-5; 8 bases align to TRBD1. This chain's CDR3 is CAWSVGQGVQPQHF. The CDR3 bases are TGTGCCTGGAGTGTTGGACAGGGTGTCCAGCCCCAGCATTTT.